The source of this T cell receptor (beta chain) is a study of blood T cell repertoires in COVID-19. Study-level background: COVID-19 samples, acute and convalescent, were from the United States, Italy and Spain. T cells, B-cell-depleted T cells, or PBMCs provided the cDNA or gDNA that served as material.

V was clipped by 1 base and J by 3 bases; unmatched bases: 9. Germline CDR1 LGHNA, CDR2 YNFKEQ. The CDR3 is 16 amino acids. Original data processing: Reference gene primer amplification in the assay estimated nucleated cell counts. Using immunoSEQ multiplex PCR, the repertoire was profiled, and TCRdb retains in-frame clones only, with some absent. From that table come the V and J calls and clone size; the DNA was used to work out D and trimming. In the table there are some 40,000 clones, 80% to 90% of which are singletons. Sequences were obtained from peripheral blood. The genes are TRBV4-2 and TRBJ2-7; 7 positions match TRBD2. The sequence was collected from a human donor in a cohort sampled during active or convalescent COVID-19. The donor label of this sample is uncertain. CDR3 DNA: TGTGCCAGCAGCCAAGTAGGCGGGAGATTAAGCTACGAGCAGTACTTC. Protein sequence: CASSQVGGRLSYEQYF.